A single sample gave rise to the 15 T cell receptor beta chains below, sequenced in a study of T cells after yellow fever vaccination. From the 5' RACE reads, TCRdb called clonotypes with MiXCR, one entry per CDR3 protein. This table holds 46,000 or so distinct CDR3 sequences, more than 6% found once. Sample: PBMCs, either bulk or a sorted T-cell subset (CD4+, CD8+, memory, or dextramer-sorted; not recorded which), taken 45 days after the yellow fever booster vaccination. The receptors were sampled from a man under 40 who received the YFV17D yellow fever vaccine.

The sample holds many counts of this clonotype. The chain carries TRBV7-2 and TRBJ2-3; the D call may be TRBD1 or TRBD2 (6 bases each). V lost 5 bases and J 1 base, leaving 13 bases between the germline ends. The CDR3 runs 15 residues. CDR1 SGHTA and CDR2 FQGNSA come from the germline V gene. CDR3 nucleotide sequence: TGTGCCAGCAGCCGAGGGGGGTCGCGCACAGATACGCAGTATTTT. Encoded protein: CASSRGGSRTDTQYF.

The chain joins TRBV29-1 to TRBJ2-7; D is ambiguous. The CDR3 is 11 amino acids. Germline CDR1 SQVTM, CDR2 ANQGSEA. The V end lost 6 bases, the J end lost 6 bases, and 12 bases lay between the germline ends. CDR3 DNA: TGCAGCGTCGACCAGGTGGGCGAGCAGTACTTC. It specifies CSVDQVGEQYF.

This clonotype came up many times. The V and J genes are TRBV7-2 and TRBJ2-3; 8 positions agree with TRBD2. From germline, CDR1 is SGHTA and CDR2 FQGNSA. V trimming: 3 bases; J trimming: 1 base; junction bases outside the gene matches: 3. This CDR3 comprises 15 residues. CDR3 DNA sequence: TGTGCCAGCAGCTTCGGGGGGGGGCGCACAGATACGCAGTATTTT. Its translation is CASSFGGGRTDTQYF.

This clonotype was recorded at least ten times. J is TRBJ2-7 and V is TRBV5-1, with 11 nucleotides matching TRBD2. V lost 4 bases to trimming and J lost 4 bases; unmatched junction nucleotides: 4. The CDR3 is 14 amino acids. Germline-derived CDR1 and CDR2 are SGHRS and YFSETQ. CDR3 DNA: TGCGCCAGCAGCACGGGACTAGCGGATTACGAGCAGTACTTC. It encodes CASSTGLADYEQYF.

This clonotype has just a few counts. At one boundary the junction diverges from the germline segment, which might be a read error. The CDR3 protein is CAWSQYLGFRVDPVF. As DNA, the CDR3 is TGTGCCTGGAGCCAATACTTGGGGTTTAGGGTCGATCCGGTTTTT. The V gene is TRBV30, the J gene TRBJ1-4; D is uncertain. This CDR3 has 15 amino acids. Germline CDR1 is GTSNPN and CDR2 is SVGIG (reference sequence).

This clonotype was recorded many times. The chain is built from TRBV7-2 and TRBJ2-7; 11 positions agree with TRBD2. The V and J ends lost 4 bases and 2 bases, in that order; junction bases with no gene match: 1. In germline, CDR1 is SGHTA, CDR2 FQGNSA. The length of the CDR3 is 14 residues. Here the CDR3 DNA reads TGTGCCAGCAGCTCTAGCGGGAGGACCTACGAGCAGTACTTC. It is translated as CASSSSGRTYEQYF.

The chain links TRBV7-7 to TRBJ2-5; D unresolved. The CDR3 spans 14 residues. The V end was cut by 5 bases, the J end by 7 bases, with 17 bases between. Per germline, CDR1 SSHAT and CDR2 FNYEAQ (reference sequence). CDR3 residues: CASSPSDLPGTQYF. CDR3 DNA sequence: TGTGCCAGCAGCCCGAGTGACCTTCCGGGGACCCAGTACTTC.

This clonotype was seen ten or more times. This chain uses TRBV6-5 with TRBJ1-5; D gene ambiguous. CDR1 is MNHEY and CDR2 is SVGAGI in the germline V gene. V lost 8 bases, J lost 9 bases, and 11 bases lay in between. The CDR3 spans 11 residues. The CDR3 here is CASGRFSPQHF. The CDR3 nucleotides read TGTGCCAGCGGGCGGTTTTCGCCCCAGCATTTT.

This clonotype was detected ten times or more. This chain uses TRBV20-1 with TRBJ2-1; the match to TRBD1 covers 8 bases. Per the germline V gene, CDR1 is DFQATT and CDR2 is SNEGSKA (reference sequence). The V gene end was trimmed by 6 bases and the J gene end by 3 bases; junction bases not matched to a gene: 7. This CDR3 has 14 residues. In nucleotides, the CDR3 is TGCAGTGCCCCAAAGACAGGGGACTACAATGAGCAGTTCTTC. Protein: CSAPKTGDYNEQFF.

This clonotype was recorded at least ten times. The chain combines TRBV5-1 with TRBJ2-7, with D tentatively TRBD1 or TRBD2 (5 bases each). From germline, CDR1 is SGHRS and CDR2 YFSETQ. V lost 4 bases and J lost 3, with 11 bases in between. The CDR3 loop spans 13 amino acids. This chain's CDR3 is CASSPWGNYEQYF. In nucleotides, the CDR3 is TGCGCCAGCAGCCCGTGGGGGAACTACGAGCAGTACTTC.

This clonotype has at least ten counts. This CDR3 is CASSLDWAYYEQYF. CDR3 nucleotides: TGTGCCAGCAGCTTAGATTGGGCCTACTACGAGCAGTACTTC. The chain is built from TRBV7-3 and TRBJ2-7, with D unclear. This CDR3 spans 14 amino acids. Deletions cut 2 bases from V and 3 bases from J, with 11 bases between. Germline lookup yields CDR1 SGHTA and CDR2 FQGTGA.

A single count supports this clonotype. A much larger clone sits a single nucleotide away, making a read error possible. V gene TRBV20-1 combines with J gene TRBJ2-5, with D possibly TRBD1 on 6 matching bases. Germline V gene data show CDR1 as DFQATT and CDR2 as SNEGSKA (reference sequence). V dropped 4 bases and J dropped 5 bases, with 14 bases sitting between them. CDR3 size: 13 residues. CDR3 region: CSATRTAHETQYF. Written as DNA, the CDR3 is TGCAGTGCTACCCGGACAGCACACGAGACCCAGTACTTC.

This clonotype was recorded a few times. The chain uses TRBV5-5 and TRBJ2-1, with TRBD2 matching 8 bases. V lost 4 bases to trimming and J lost 7 bases; unmatched junction nucleotides: 13. Per the germline V gene, CDR1 is SGHKS and CDR2 is YYEKEE (reference sequence). The CDR3 contains 16 residues. CDR3 in DNA: TGTGCCAGCAGCCGGGGGGGGCGGGAGCAGGGGAATGAGCAGTTCTTC. This sequence encodes CASSRGGREQGNEQFF.

The rearrangement joins TRBV7-8 to TRBJ2-3; D call uncertain. V lost 5 bases and J 5 bases, leaving 5 bases between the germline ends. This CDR3 is 11 amino acids long. Germline loops: CDR1 SGHVS, CDR2 FQNEAQ. This chain's CDR3 is CASSALDTQYF. In DNA form, the CDR3 reads TGTGCCAGCAGCGCCTTAGATACGCAGTATTTT.

This clonotype was seen many times. V and J are TRBV10-3 and TRBJ2-7; TRBD1 agrees at 7 bases. Trimming at V came to 4 bases and at J to 0 bases, leaving 6 bases not matched to a gene. The CDR3 is 15 residues long. Germline CDR1 ENHRY, CDR2 SYGVKD. The CDR3 loop reads CAISGTGRSSYEQYF. CDR3 coding DNA: TGTGCCATCAGTGGGACAGGACGAAGCTCCTACGAGCAGTACTTC.